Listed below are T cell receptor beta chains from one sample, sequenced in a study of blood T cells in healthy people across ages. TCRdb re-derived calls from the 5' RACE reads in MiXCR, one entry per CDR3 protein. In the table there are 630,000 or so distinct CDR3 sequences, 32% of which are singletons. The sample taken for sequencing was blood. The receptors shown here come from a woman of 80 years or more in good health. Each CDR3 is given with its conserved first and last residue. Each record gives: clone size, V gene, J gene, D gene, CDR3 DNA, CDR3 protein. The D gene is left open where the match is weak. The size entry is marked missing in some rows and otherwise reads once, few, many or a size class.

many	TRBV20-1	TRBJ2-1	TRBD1	TGCAGTGCTAGTGGGGACAGCATCTACAATGAGCAGTTCTTC	CSASGDSIYNEQFF
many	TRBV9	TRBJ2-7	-	TGTGCCAGCAGCGTAGGGAGGACAGACTACGAGCAGTACTTC	CASSVGRTDYEQYF
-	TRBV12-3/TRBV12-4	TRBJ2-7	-	TGTGCCAGCAAATTGACAGCCTACGAGCAGTACTTC	CASKLTAYEQYF
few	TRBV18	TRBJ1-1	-	TGTGCCAGCTCATTACAGGGCCTTGGGTTCTCTGAAGCTTTCTTT	CASSLQGLGFSEAFF
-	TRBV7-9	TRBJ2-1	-	TGTGCCAGCAGCCCGCGACCGGGACTTACGGTTGGTGAGCAGTTCTTC	CASSPRPGLTVGEQFF
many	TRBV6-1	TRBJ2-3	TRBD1	TGTGCCAGCAGTATCGAAGGACAGGGAACAGATACGCAGTATTTT	CASSIEGQGTDTQYF
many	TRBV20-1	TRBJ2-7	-	TGCAGTGCCCGAGGAGACGGATCCTACGAGCAGTACTTC	CSARGDGSYEQYF
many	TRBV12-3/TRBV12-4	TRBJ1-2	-	TGTGCCAGCAGTTTGGGACCCGGTCCTTGGCGTTATGGCTACACCTTC	CASSLGPGPWRYGYTF
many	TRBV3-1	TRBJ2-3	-	TGTGCCAGCAGCCCTCACGCGGGCATTGGCACAGATACGCAGTATTTT	CASSPHAGIGTDTQYF
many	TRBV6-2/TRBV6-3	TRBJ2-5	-	TGTGCCAGCGGACGGGAGACCCAGTACTTC	CASGRETQYF
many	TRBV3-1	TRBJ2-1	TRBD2	TGTGCCAGCAGCCAGACTAGCGGGGGCCCATACAATGAGCAGTTCTTC	CASSQTSGGPYNEQFF
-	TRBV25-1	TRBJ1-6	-	TGTGCCAGCAGTGAATCGGCAGGGATTGTTGATTCACCCCCCCACTTT	CASSESAGIVDSPPHF
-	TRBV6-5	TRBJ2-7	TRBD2	TGTGCCAGCAGTGGGACTAGCGGGAGCTCCTACGAGCAGTACTTC	CASSGTSGSSYEQYF
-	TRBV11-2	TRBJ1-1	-	TGTGCCAGCAGCCCCCTTTCCACGAGGGGGAACACTGAAGCTTTCTTT	CASSPLSTRGNTEAFF
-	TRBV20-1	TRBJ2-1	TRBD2	TGCAGTGCTAGGAGTCGATGGAACAGCGGGAGTACTTTGGATGAGCAGTTCTTC	CSARSRWNSGSTLDEQFF
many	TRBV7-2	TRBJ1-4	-	TGTGCCAGCACCGTAGGGGGTACTAATGAAAAACTGTTTTTT	CASTVGGTNEKLFF
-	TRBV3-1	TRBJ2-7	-	TGTGCCAGCTCACCCAGGGTCCCCATCTCCTACGAGCAGTACTTC	CASSPRVPISYEQYF
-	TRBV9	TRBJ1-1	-	TGTGCCAGCAGCGTAGGTGGAACGCACACTGAAGCTTTCTTT	CASSVGGTHTEAFF
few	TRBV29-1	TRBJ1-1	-	TGCAGCGTGTCTCGGAACATGAACACTGAAGCTTTCTTT	CSVSRNMNTEAFF
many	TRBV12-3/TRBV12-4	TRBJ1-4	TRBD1	TGTGCCAGCAGTCTCACTTCGACAGGGCGGAATGAAAAACTGTTTTTT	CASSLTSTGRNEKLFF
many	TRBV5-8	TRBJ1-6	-	TGTGCCAGCAGCTTGGACAGGGCTTCACCCCTCCACTTT	CASSLDRASPLHF
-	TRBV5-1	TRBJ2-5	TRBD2	TGCGCCAGCAGCTTGGAAACTAGCGGGCTCTCCGGGGAGACCCAGTACTTC	CASSLETSGLSGETQYF
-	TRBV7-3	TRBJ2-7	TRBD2	TGTGCCAGCAGCTTAGGGGAGGGACGCTTTTCACCCTACGAGCAGTACTTC	CASSLGEGRFSPYEQYF
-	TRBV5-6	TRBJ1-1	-	TGTGCCAGCACCAGGTTGGGGTGCCCGGAAGCTTTCTTT	CASTRLGCPEAFF
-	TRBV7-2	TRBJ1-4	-	TGTGCCAGCAGCTTGGGTGGGAAACGGTTTTTT	CASSLGGKRFF
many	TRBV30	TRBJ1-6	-	TGTGCCTGGAGTGTAGGTCCGCGGGGAGGGAATTCACCCCTCCACTTT	CAWSVGPRGGNSPLHF
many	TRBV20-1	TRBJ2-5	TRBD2	TGCAGCCACTCACTCCGAAGCGGGGGGGCAGAGACCCAGTACTTC	CSHSLRSGGAETQYF
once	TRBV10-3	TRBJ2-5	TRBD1	TGTGCCATCAGTGAGCCGGGACAGGGATCCCAAGAGACCCAGTACTTC	CAISEPGQGSQETQYF
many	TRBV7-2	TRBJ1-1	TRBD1	TGTGCCAGCAGCTTGGAAGGGGGCACTAACACTGAAGCTTTCTTT	CASSLEGGTNTEAFF